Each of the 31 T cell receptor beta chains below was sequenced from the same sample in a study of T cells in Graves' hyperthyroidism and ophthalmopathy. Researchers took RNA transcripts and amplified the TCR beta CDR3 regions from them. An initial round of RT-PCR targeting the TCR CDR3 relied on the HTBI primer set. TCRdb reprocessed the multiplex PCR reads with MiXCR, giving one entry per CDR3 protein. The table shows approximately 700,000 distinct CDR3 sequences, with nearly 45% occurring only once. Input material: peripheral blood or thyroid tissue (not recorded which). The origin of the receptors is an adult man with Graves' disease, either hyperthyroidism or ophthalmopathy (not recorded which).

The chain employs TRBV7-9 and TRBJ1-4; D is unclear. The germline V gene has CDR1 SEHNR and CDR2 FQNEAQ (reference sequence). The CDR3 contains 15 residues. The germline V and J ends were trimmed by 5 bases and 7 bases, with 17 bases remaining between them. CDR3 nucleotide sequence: TGTGCCAGCAGCCTCAGACCCCTGAGTAGTGAAAAACTGTTTTTT. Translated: CASSLRPLSSEKLFF.

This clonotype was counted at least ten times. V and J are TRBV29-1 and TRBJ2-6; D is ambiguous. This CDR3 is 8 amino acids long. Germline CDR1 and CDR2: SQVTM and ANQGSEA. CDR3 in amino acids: CWANVLTF. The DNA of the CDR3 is TGCTGGGCCAACGTCCTGACTTTC.

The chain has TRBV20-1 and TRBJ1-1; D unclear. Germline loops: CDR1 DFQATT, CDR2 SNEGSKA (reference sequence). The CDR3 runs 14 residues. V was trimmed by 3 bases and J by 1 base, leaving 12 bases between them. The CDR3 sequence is CSASVGSANTEAFF. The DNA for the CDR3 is TGCAGTGCTAGTGTTGGCAGCGCGAACACTGAAGCTTTCTTT.

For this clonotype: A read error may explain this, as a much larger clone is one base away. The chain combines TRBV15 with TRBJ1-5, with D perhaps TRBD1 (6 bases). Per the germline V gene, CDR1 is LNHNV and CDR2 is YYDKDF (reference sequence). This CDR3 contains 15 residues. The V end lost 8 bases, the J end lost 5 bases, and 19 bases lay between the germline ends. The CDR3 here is CATGGSRGGHQPQHF. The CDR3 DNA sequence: TGTGCCACCGGAGGAAGCAGGGGAGGCCATCAGCCCCAGCATTTT.

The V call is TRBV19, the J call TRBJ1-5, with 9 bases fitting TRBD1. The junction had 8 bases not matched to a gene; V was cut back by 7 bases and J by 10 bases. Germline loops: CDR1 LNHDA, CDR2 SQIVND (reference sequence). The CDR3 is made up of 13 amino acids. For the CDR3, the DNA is TGTGCCAGTAACGAGGGACAGGGTACCCCCCAGCATTTT. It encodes CASNEGQGTPQHF.

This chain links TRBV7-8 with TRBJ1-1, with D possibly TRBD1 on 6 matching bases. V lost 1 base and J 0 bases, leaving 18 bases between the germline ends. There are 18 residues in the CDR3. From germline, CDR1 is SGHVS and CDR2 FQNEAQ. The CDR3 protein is CASSLGGLADSLNTEAFF. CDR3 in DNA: TGTGCCAGCAGCTTAGGGGGGCTCGCGGACAGCCTGAACACTGAAGCTTTCTTT.

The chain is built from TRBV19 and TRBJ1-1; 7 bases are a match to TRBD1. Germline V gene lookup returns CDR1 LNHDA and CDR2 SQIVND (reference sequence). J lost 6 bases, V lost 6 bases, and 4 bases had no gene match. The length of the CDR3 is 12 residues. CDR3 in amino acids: CASRGRGAEAFF. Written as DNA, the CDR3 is TGTGCCAGTAGAGGCAGGGGGGCTGAAGCTTTCTTT.

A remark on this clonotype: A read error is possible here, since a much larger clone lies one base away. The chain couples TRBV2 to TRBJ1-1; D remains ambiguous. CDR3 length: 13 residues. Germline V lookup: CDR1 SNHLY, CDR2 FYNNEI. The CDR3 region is CASTPDGDTEASF. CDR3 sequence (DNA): TGTGCCAGCACCCCGGACGGAGACACTGAAGCTTCCTTT.

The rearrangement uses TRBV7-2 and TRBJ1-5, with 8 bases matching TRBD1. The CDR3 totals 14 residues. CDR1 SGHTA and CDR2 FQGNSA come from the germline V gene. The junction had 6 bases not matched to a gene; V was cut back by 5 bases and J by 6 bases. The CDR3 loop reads CASSDGQGGQPQHF. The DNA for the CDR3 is TGTGCCAGCAGCGACGGACAGGGCGGTCAGCCCCAGCATTTT.

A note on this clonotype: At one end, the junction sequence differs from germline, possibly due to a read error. CDR3 region: CASSLAGGTAEAFF. CDR3 sequence (DNA): TGCGCCAGCAGCTTGGCCGGAGGGACAGCTGAGGCTTTCTTT. This chain uses TRBV5-1 with TRBJ1-1; TRBD1 aligns across 7 bases. The CDR3 length is 14 residues. CDR1 and CDR2 from the germline V gene are SGHRS and YFSETQ. Full variable domain (remainder filled in from reference TRBV5-1 and TRBJ1-1): KAGVTQTPRYLIKTRGQQVTLSCSPISGHRSVSWYQQTPGQGLQFLFEYFSETQRNKGNFPGRFSGRQFSNSRSEMNVSTLELGDSALYLCASSLAGGTAEAFFGQGTRLTVV.

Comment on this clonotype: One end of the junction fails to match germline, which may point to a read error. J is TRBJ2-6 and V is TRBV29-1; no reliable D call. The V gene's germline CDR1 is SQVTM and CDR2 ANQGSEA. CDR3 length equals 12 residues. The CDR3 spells CSVAGRANVLTF. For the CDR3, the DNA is TGCAGCGTTGCAGGACGGGCGAACGTCCTGACTTTC.

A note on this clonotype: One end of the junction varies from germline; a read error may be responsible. The chain's CDR3 is CASSQGQGAQDF. The CDR3 region has the DNA TGTGCCAGCAGCCAAGGACAGGGGGCGCAGGACTTC. This rearrangement joins TRBV7-6 to TRBJ2-7, with 11 bases aligning to TRBD1. Germline CDR1 is SGHVS and CDR2 is FNYEAQ. This CDR3 has 12 amino acids.

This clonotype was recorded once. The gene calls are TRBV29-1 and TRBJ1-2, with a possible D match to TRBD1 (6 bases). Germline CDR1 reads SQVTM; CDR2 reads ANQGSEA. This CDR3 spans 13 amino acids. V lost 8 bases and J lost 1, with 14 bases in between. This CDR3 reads CSSPGQDNYGYTF. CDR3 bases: TGCAGCTCCCCGGGACAAGATAACTATGGCTACACCTTC.

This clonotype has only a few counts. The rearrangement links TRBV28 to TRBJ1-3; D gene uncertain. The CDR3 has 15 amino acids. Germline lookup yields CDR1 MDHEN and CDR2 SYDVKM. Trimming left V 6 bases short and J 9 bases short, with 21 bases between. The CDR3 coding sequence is TGTGCCAGCAGCTTGGTTGGTCTGGAAAGCGGCACCATATATTTT. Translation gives CASSLVGLESGTIYF.

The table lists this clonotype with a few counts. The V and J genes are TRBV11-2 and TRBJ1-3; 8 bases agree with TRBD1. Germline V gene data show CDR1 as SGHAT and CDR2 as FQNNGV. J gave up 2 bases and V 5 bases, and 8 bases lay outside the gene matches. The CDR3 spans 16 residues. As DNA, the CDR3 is TGTGCCAGCAGCCTGGGGACAGGCCGGACTGGAAACACCATATATTTT. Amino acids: CASSLGTGRTGNTIYF. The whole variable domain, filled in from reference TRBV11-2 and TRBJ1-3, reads EAGVAQSPRYKIIEKRQSVAFWCNPISGHATLYWYQQILGQGPKLLIQFQNNGVVDDSQLPKDRFSAERLKGVDSTLKIQPAKLEDSAVYLCASSLGTGRTGNTIYFGEGSWLTVV.

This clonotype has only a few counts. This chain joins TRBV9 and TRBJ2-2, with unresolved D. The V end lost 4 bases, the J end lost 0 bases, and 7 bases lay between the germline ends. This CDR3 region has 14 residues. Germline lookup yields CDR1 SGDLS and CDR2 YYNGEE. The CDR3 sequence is CASSHRSNTGELFF. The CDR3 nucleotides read TGTGCCAGCAGCCATCGGTCGAACACCGGGGAGCTGTTTTTT.

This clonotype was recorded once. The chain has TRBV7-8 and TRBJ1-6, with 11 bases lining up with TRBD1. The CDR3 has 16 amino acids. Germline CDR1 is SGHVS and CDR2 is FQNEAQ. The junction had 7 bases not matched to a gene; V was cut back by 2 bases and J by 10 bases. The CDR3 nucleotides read TGTGCCAGCAGCTTAACGCCGGGACAGGGGGGCTCACCCCTCCACTTT. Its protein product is CASSLTPGQGGSPLHF.

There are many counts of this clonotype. The CDR3 sequence: CASSLDRDDGYTF. Written as DNA, the CDR3 is TGTGCCAGCAGCCTCGACAGGGATGATGGCTACACCTTC. The chain joins TRBV9 to TRBJ1-2; 7 nucleotides line up with TRBD1. Trimming took 4 bases from V and 6 from J; bases not matched to a gene: 6. The CDR3 length is 13 residues. The germline CDR1 and CDR2 sequences are SGDLS and YYNGEE.

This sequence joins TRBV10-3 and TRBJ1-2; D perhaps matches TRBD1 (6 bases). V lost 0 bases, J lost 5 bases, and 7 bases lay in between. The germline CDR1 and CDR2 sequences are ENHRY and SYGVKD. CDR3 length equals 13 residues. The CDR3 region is CAISESDSYGYTF. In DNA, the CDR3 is TGTGCCATCAGTGAGTCGGACAGTTATGGCTACACCTTC.

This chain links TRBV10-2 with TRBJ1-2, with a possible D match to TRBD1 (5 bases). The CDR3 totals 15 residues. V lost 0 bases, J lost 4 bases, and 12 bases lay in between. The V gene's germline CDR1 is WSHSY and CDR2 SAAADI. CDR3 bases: TGCGCCAGCAGTGAGTCGGGGCGGACAATCTATGGCTACACCTTC. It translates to CASSESGRTIYGYTF.

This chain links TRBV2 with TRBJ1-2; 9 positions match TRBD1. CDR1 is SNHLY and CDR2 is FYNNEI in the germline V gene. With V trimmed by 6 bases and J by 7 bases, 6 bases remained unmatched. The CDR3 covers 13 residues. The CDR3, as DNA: TGTGCCAGCAGAAAGGACAGGGGTTTTGGCTACACCTTC. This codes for CASRKDRGFGYTF.

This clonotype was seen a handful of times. CDR3 region: CSARDSGNSYEQYF. CDR3 sequence (DNA): TGCAGTGCTAGAGATAGCGGAAATTCCTACGAGCAGTACTTC. V is TRBV20-1 and J is TRBJ2-7, with TRBD2 as a possible D gene (6 bases). This CDR3 has 14 amino acids. Looked up from germline, CDR1 is DFQATT and CDR2 is SNEGSKA (reference sequence). The germline V and J ends were trimmed by 0 bases and 1 base, with 10 bases remaining between them.

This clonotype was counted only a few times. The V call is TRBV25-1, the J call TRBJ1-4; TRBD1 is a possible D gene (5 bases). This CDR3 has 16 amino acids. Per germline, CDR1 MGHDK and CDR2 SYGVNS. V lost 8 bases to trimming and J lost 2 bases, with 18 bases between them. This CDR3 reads CASRRQGGSTNEKLFF. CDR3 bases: TGTGCCAGCCGGCGGCAGGGAGGATCGACTAATGAAAAACTGTTTTTT.

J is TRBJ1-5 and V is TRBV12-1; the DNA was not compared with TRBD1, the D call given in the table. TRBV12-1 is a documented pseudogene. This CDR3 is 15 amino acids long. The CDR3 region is CASTFGGTTNQPQHF. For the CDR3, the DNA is TGTGCCAGCACCTTTGGCGGGACAACAAATCAGCCCCAGCATTTT.

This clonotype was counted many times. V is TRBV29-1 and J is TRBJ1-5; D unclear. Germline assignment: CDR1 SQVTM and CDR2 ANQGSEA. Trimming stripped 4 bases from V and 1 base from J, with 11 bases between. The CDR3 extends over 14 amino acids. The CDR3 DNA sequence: TGCAGCGTTGTCGGCAGCGGCAGCAATCAGCCCCAGCATTTT. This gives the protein CSVVGSGSNQPQHF.

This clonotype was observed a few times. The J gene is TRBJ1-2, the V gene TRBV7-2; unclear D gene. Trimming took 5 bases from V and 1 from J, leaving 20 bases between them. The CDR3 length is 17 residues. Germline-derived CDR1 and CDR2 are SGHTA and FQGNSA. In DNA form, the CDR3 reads TGTGCCAGCAGCCAACGTCAACAACACGCAGTTAACTATGGCTACACCTTC. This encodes CASSQRQQHAVNYGYTF.

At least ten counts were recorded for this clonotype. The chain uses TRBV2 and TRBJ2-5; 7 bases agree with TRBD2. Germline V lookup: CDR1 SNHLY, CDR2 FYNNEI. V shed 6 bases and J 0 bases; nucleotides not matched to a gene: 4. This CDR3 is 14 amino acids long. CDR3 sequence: CASRSGTNQETQYF. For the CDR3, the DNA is TGTGCCAGCAGGTCCGGGACTAACCAAGAGACCCAGTACTTC.

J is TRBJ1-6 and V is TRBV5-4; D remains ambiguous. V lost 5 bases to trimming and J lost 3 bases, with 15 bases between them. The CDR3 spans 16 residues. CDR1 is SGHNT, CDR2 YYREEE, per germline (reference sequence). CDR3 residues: CASRGWQAGYNSPLHF. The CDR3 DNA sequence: TGTGCCAGCAGGGGTTGGCAGGCTGGCTATAATTCACCCCTCCACTTT.

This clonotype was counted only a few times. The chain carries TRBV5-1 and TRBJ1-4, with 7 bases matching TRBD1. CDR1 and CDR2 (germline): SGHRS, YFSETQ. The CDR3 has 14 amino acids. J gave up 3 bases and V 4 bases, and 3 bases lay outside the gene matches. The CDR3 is CASSKDRSNEKLFF. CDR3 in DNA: TGCGCCAGCAGCAAGGACAGGTCTAATGAAAAACTGTTTTTT.

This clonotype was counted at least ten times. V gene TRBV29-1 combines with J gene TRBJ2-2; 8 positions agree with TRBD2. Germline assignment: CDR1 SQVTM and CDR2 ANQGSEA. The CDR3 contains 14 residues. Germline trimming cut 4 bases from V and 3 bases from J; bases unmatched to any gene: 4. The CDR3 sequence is CSVGPAGDTGELFF. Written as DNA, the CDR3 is TGCAGCGTTGGTCCAGCGGGAGACACCGGGGAGCTGTTTTTT.

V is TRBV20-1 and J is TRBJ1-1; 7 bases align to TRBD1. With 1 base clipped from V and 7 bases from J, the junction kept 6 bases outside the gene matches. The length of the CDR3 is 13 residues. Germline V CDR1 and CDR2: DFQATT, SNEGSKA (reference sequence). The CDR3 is CSARVAGGNEAFF. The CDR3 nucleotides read TGCAGTGCTAGAGTGGCAGGGGGTAATGAAGCTTTCTTT.